This T cell receptor beta chain was documented in a study of cytomegalovirus exposure and HLA in healthy donors. The wider study: Both the approximately 130 validation repertoires and the approximately 700 first-cohort repertoires used the same platform, as reported by a later analysis. Study outcomes and limitations: High specificity and sensitivity for cytomegalovirus status were reported for the classifier. The study flagged some 170 TCR beta chains as cytomegalovirus-associated.

For this clone: Its antigen is undetermined.

Some clones are missing from TCRdb's copy, which holds only in-frame ones; the method was immunoSEQ multiplex PCR. The sample has some 130,000 clones, 88% seen once. The CDR3 sequence is 16 residues long. Germline V gene sequence: CDR1 ENHRY, CDR2 SYGVKD. Trimming left V 6 bases short and J 5 bases short, with 21 bases between. This receptor was taken from a man aged 30 to 45 in good health and CMV-seronegative. The rearrangement links TRBV10-3 to TRBJ2-3; a weak D match, TRBD2 (5 bases). Specimen: PBMCs. CDR3 DNA: TGTGCCATCAGCTTCCCCCCGGGGAGCCCGGTAGATACGCAGTATTTT. This sequence encodes CAISFPPGSPVDTQYF.